These T cell receptor beta chains were read from a single sample in a study of OX40 agonist ivuxolimab in advanced cancers. Generated by immunoSEQ multiplex PCR, the TCRdb table keeps only in-frame clones and is missing some. The table includes about 35,000 clones, 65% to 75% detected once. Sequences were derived from CD4+ or CD8+ T cells sorted from blood, sampled in a trial of the OX40 agonist ivuxolimab. The receptors were gathered from an adult with an advanced solid tumor such as melanoma, head and neck, liver or kidney cancer. The CDR3 runs from the conserved cysteine through the conserved F or W. D genes are given only for firm matches. The listing skips clone size in some rows; elsewhere it reads once, few, many or a size class.

size | J | V | D | length | CDR3 | DNA
NA | TRBJ1-5 | TRBV2 | NA | 15 | CASSGGQSSNQPQHF | TGTGCCAGCAGTGGCGGACAGTCGAGCAATCAGCCCCAGCATTTT
NA | TRBJ2-1 | TRBV7-6 | NA | 11 | CASSLGNEQFF | TGTGCCAGCAGCTTAGGGAATGAGCAGTTCTTC
NA | TRBJ1-2 | TRBV29-1 | NA | 12 | CSVLGTFGGYTF | TGCAGCGTTTTAGGGACATTCGGAGGCTACACCTTC
NA | TRBJ2-3 | TRBV5-1 | TRBD1 | 14 | CASKTGGGTDTQYF | TGCGCCAGCAAAACAGGGGGCGGCACAGATACGCAGTATTTT
NA | TRBJ2-7 | TRBV7-2 | NA | 13 | CASSPTGGDEQYF | TGTGCCAGCAGCCCAACAGGGGGGGACGAGCAGTACTTC
few | TRBJ1-6 | TRBV30 | NA | 13 | CAWNTASNSPLHF | TGTGCCTGGAACACAGCCTCAAATTCACCCCTCCACTTT
NA | TRBJ1-6 | TRBV30 | TRBD1 | 16 | CAWSPPTGGYNSPLHF | TGTGCCTGGAGTCCCCCGACAGGGGGCTATAATTCACCCCTCCACTTT
NA | TRBJ1-1 | TRBV19 | TRBD1 | 16 | CASTPLAGTVGTEAFF | TGTGCCAGTACCCCCCTGGCCGGGACAGTGGGGACTGAAGCTTTCTTT
once | TRBJ1-2 | TRBV7-2 | NA | 14 | CASSLEPRGSSYTF | TGTGCCAGCAGCTTAGAGCCCCGCGGGAGTAGCTACACCTTC
NA | TRBJ2-5 | TRBV7-2 | NA | 16 | CASSQLSGGMRETQYF | TGTGCCAGCAGCCAGCTTAGTGGGGGGATGAGAGAGACCCAGTACTTC
few | TRBJ1-5 | TRBV19 | NA | 16 | CASSIGFKQGNQPQHF | TGTGCCAGTAGTATAGGGTTCAAACAGGGCAATCAGCCCCAGCATTTT
NA | TRBJ2-5 | TRBV6-1 | NA | 14 | CASINQGLGETQYF | TGTGCCAGCATCAACCAGGGTTTGGGAGAGACCCAGTACTTC
NA | TRBJ2-7 | TRBV2 | NA | 12 | CASSVRVYEQYF | TGTGCCAGCAGTGTAAGAGTCTACGAGCAGTACTTC
NA | TRBJ1-1 | TRBV18 | NA | 18 | CASSLRRQKNPRGTEAFF | TGTGCCAGCTCATTAAGGAGGCAGAAAAATCCTAGGGGAACTGAAGCTTTCTTT
NA | TRBJ2-3 | TRBV7-7 | NA | 14 | CASSLAGGSDTQYF | TGTGCCAGCAGCTTAGCGGGGGGCTCAGATACGCAGTATTTT
NA | TRBJ1-3 | TRBV30 | TRBD1 | 12 | CASYDRGDTIYF | TGTGCCTCCTACGACAGGGGTGACACCATATATTTT
NA | TRBJ2-1 | TRBV20-1 | NA | 11 | CSARVLGEQFF | TGCAGTGCTAGAGTGTTGGGTGAGCAGTTCTTC
few | TRBJ1-2 | TRBV10-3 | NA | 16 | CAISETAGRQAHGYTF | TGTGCCATCAGTGAGACGGCAGGGCGGCAGGCCCATGGCTACACCTTC
NA | TRBJ1-5 | TRBV2 | NA | 14 | CASTRGVSNQPQHF | TGTGCCAGCACGAGGGGCGTCAGCAATCAGCCCCAGCATTTT
NA | TRBJ2-3 | TRBV19 | TRBD2 | 16 | CASSIASGGSTDTQYF | TGTGCCAGTAGTATTGCTAGCGGGGGCAGCACAGATACGCAGTATTTT